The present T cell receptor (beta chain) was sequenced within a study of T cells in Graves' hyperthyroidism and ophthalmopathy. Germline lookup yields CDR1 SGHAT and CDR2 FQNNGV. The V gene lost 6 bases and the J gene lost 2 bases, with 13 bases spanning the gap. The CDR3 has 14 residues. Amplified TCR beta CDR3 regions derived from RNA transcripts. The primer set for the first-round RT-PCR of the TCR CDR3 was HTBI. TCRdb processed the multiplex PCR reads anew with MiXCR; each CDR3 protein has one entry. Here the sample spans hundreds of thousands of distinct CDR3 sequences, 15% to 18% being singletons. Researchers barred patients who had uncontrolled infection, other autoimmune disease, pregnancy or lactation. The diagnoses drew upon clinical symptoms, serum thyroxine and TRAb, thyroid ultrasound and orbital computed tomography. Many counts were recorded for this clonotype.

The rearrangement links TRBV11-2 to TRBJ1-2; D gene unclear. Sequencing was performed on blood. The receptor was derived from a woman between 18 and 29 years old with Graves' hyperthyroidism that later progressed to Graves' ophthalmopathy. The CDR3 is CASSKTRTNYGYTF. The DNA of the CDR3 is TGTGCCAGCAGTAAGACACGGACGAACTATGGCTACACCTTC.